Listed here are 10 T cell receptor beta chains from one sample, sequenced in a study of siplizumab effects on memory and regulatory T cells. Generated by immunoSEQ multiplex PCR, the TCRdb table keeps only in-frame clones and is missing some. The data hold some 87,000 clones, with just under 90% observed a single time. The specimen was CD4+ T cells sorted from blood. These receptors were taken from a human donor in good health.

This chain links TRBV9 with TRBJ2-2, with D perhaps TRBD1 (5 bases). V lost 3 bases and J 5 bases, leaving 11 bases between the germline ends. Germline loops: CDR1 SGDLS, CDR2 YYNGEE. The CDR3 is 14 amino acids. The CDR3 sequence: CASSADTRTGELFF. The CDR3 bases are TGTGCCAGCAGCGCGGACACAAGAACCGGGGAGCTGTTTTTT.

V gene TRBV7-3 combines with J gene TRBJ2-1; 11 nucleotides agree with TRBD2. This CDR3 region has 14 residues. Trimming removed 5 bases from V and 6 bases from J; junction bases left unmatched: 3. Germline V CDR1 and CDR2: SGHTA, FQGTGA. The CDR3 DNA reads TGTGCCAGCAGCCCCCTAGCGGGAGGCAATGAGCAGTTCTTC. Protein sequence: CASSPLAGGNEQFF.

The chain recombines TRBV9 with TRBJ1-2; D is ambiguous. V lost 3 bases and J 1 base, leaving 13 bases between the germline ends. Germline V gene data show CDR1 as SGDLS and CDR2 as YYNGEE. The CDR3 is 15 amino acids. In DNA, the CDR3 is TGTGCCAGCAGCGCTCAATCTCTTTATAACTATGGCTACACCTTC. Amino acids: CASSAQSLYNYGYTF.

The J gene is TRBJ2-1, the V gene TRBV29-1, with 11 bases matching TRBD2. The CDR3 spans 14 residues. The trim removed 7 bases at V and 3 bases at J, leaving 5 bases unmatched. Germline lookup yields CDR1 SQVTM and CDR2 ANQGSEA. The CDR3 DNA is TGCAGCGCGGGGGGACTAGCGGTCTACAATGAGCAGTTCTTC. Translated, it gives CSAGGLAVYNEQFF.

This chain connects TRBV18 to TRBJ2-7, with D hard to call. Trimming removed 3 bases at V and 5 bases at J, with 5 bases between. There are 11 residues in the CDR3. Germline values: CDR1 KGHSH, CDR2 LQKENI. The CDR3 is CASSPSNEQYF. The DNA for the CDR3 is TGTGCCAGCTCACCCTCTAACGAGCAGTACTTC.

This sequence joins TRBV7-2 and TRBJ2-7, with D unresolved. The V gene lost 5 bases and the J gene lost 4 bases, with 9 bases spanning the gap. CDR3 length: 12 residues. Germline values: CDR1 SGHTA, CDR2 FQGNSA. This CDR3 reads CASSLTNYEQYF. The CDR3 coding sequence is TGTGCCAGCAGCCTTACAAATTACGAGCAGTACTTC.

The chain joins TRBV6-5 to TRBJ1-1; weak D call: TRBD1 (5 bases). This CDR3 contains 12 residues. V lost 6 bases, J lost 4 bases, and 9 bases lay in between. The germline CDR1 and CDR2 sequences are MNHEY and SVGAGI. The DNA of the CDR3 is TGTGCCAGCAGCCGGGACCGCACTGAAGCTTTCTTT. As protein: CASSRDRTEAFF.

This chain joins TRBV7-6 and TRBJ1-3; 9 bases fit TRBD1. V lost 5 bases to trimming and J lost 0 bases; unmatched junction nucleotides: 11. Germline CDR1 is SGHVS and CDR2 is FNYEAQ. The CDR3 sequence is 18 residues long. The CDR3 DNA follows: TGTGCCAGCAGCCCTGGGGGGACAGGGACCCTCTCTGGAAACACCATATATTTT. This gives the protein CASSPGGTGTLSGNTIYF.

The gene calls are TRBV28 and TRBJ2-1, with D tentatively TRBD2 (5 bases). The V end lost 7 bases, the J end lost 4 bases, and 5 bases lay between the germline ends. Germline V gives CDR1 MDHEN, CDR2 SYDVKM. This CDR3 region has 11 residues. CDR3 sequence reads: CASKRYNEQFF. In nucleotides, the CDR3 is TGTGCCAGCAAGCGGTACAATGAGCAGTTCTTC.

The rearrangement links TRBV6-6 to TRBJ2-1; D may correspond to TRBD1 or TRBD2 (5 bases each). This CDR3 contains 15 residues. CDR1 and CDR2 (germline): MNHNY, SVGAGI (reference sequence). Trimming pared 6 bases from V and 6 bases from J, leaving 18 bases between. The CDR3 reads CASRSTGTNSNEQFF. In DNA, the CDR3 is TGTGCCAGCAGAAGTACCGGGACCAACTCCAATGAGCAGTTCTTC.